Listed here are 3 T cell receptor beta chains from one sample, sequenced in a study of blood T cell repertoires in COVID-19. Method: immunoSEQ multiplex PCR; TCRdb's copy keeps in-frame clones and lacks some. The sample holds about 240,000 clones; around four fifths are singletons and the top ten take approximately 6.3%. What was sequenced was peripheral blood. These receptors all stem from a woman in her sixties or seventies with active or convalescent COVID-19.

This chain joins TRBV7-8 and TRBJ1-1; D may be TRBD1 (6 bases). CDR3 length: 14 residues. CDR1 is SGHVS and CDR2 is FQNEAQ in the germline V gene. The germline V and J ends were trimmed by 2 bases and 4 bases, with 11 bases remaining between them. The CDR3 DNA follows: TGTGCCAGCAGCTTACTTAGGGGGGGCACTGAAGCTTTCTTT. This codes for CASSLLRGGTEAFF.

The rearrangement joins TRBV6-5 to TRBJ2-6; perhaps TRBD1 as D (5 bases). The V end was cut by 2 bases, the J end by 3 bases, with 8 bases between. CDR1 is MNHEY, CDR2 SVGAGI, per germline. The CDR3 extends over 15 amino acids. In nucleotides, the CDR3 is TGTGCCAGCAGTTACAGGGGCGGTGGGGCCAACGTCCTGACTTTC. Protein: CASSYRGGGANVLTF.

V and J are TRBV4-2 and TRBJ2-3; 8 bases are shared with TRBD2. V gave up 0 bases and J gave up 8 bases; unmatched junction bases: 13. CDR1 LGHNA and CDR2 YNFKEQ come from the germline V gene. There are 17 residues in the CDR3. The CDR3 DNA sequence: TGTGCCAGCAGCCAAGAGATAGCGGGGAGCATAGCAGGTACGCAGTATTTT. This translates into CASSQEIAGSIAGTQYF.